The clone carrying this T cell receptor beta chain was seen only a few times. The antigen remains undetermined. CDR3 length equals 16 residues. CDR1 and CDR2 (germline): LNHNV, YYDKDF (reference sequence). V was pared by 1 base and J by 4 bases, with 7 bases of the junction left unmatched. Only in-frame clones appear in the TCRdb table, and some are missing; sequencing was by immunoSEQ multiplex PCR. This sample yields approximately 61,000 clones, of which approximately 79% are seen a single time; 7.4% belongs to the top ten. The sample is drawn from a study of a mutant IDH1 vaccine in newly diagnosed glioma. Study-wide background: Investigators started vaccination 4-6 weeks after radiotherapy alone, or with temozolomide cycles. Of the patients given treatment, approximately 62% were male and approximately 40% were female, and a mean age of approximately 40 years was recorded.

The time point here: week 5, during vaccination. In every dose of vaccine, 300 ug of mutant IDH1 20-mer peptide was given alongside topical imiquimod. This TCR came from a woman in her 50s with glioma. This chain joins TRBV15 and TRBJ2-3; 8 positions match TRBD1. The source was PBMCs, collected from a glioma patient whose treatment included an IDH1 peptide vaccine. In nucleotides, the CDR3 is TGTGCCACCAGCAGAGGCGGACAGGGTGGGCCAGATACGCAGTATTTT. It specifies CATSRGGQGGPDTQYF.